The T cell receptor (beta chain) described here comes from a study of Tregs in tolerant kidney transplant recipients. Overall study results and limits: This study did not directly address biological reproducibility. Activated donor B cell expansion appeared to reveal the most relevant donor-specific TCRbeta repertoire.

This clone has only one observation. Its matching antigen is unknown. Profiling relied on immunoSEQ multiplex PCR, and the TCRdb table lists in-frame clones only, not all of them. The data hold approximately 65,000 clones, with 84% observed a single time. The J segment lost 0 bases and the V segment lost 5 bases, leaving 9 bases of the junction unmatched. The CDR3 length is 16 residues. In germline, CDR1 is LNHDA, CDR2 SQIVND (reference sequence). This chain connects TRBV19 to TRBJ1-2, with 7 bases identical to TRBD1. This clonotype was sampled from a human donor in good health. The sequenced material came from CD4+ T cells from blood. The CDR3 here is CASSGRDREANYGYTF. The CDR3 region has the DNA TGTGCCAGTAGTGGCAGGGACAGAGAAGCTAACTATGGCTACACCTTC.